This TCR beta chain was sequenced for a study of glioma-infiltrating T cells after dendritic cell vaccination. Time point given: after dendritic cell vaccination, including at tumor progression/relapse. The method was immunoSEQ multiplex PCR; TCRdb's version includes in-frame clones alone and lacks a portion of them. The table includes 90,000 or so clones, 80% to 90% detected once. CDR1 and CDR2 (germline): SGHRS, YFSETQ. The CDR3 consists of 13 residues. V lost 0 bases and J lost 2, with 6 bases in between. The genes are TRBV5-1 and TRBJ2-7, with D possibly matching TRBD1 (5 bases). This TCR derives from a human donor with glioblastoma. The sequences come from blood, collected after dendritic cell vaccination. The CDR3 DNA follows: TGCGCCAGCAGCTTGGAGGGGACCTACGAGCAGTACTTC. Translating gives CASSLEGTYEQYF.